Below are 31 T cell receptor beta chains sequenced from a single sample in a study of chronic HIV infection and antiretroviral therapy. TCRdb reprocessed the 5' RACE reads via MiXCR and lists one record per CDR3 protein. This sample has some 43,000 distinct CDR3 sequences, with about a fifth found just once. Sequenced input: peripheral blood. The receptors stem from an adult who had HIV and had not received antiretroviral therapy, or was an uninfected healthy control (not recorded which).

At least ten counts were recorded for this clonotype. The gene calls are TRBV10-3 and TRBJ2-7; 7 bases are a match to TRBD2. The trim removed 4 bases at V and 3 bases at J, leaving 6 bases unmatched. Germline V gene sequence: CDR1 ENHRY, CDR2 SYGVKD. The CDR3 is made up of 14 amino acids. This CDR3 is CAISGREAIYEQYF. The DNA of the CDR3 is TGTGCCATCAGTGGACGGGAGGCAATCTACGAGCAGTACTTC.

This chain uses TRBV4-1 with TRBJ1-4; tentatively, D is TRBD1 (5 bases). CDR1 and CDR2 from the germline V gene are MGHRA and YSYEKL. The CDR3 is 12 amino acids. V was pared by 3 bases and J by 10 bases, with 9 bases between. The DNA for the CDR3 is TGCGCCAGCAGCCAGGGAGGGGTAAAACTGTTTTTT. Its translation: CASSQGGVKLFF.

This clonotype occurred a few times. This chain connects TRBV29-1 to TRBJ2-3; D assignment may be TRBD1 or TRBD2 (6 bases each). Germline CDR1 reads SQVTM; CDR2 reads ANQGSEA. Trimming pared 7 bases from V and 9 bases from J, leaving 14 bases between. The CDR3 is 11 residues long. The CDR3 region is CSAGGGGTQYF. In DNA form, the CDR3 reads TGCAGCGCCGGAGGGGGTGGCACGCAGTATTTT.

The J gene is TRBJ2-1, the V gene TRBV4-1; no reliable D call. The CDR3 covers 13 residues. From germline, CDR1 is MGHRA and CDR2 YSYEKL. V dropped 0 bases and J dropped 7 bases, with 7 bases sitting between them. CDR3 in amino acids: CASSQESPNEQFF. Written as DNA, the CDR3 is TGCGCCAGCAGCCAAGAATCCCCTAATGAGCAGTTCTTC.

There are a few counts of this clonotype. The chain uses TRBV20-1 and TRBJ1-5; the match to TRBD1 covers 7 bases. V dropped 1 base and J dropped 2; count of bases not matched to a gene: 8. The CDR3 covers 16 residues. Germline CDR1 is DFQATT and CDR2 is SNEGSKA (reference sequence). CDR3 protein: CSARVKGAVGNQPQHF. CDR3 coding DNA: TGCAGTGCTAGAGTGAAGGGGGCTGTAGGCAATCAGCCCCAGCATTTT.

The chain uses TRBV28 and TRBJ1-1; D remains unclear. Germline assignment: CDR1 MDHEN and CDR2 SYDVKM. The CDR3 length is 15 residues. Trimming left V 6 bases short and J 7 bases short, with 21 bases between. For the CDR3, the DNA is TGTGCCAGCAGCCGCAGCGCGGCGGGTGCGGGTGAAGCTTTCTTT. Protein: CASSRSAAGAGEAFF.

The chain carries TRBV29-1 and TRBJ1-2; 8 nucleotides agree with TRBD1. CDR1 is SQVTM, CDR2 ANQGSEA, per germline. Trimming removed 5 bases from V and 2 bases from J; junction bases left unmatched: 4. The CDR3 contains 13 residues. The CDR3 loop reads CSVSDRGNYGYTF. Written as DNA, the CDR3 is TGCAGCGTTTCCGACAGGGGAAACTATGGCTACACCTTC.

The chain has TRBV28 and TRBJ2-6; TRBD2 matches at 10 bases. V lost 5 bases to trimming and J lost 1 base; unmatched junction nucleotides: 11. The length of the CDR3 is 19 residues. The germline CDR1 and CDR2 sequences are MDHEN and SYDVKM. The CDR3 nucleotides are TGTGCCAGCAGTACATACTGGCTAGCGGGAGCTTCTGGGGCCAACGTCCTGACTTTC. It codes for CASSTYWLAGASGANVLTF.

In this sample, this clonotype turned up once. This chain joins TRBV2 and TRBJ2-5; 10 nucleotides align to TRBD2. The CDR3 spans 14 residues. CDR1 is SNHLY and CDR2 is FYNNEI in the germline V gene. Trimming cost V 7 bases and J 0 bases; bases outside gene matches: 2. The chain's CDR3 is CASNGLADQETQYF. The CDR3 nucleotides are TGTGCCAGCAATGGACTAGCGGACCAAGAGACCCAGTACTTC.

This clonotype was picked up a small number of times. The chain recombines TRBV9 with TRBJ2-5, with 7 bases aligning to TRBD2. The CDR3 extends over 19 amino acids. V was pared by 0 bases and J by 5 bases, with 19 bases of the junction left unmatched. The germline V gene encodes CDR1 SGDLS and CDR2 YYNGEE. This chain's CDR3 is CASSVERIGASGRAETQYF. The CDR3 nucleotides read TGTGCCAGCAGCGTAGAGCGGATAGGGGCTAGCGGACGCGCGGAGACCCAGTACTTC.

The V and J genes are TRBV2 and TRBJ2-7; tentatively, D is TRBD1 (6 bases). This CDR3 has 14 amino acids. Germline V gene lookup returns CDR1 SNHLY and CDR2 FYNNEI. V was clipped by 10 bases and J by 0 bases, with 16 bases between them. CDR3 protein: CAIMRTDDSYEQYF. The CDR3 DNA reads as TGTGCCATTATGAGGACAGATGACTCCTACGAGCAGTACTTC. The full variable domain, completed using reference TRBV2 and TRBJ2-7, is EPEVTQTPSHQVTQMGQEVILRCVPISNHLYFYWYRQILGQKVEFLVSFYNNEISEKSEIFDDQFSVERPDGSNFTLKIRSTKLEDSAMYFCAIMRTDDSYEQYFGPGTRLTVT.

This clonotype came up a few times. The chain's CDR3 is CASSEEVGELFF. The CDR3 coding sequence is TGTGCCAGTAGTGAGGAGGTTGGGGAGCTGTTTTTT. The rearrangement uses TRBV19 and TRBJ2-2; possibly TRBD2 for D (5 bases). This CDR3 region has 12 residues. CDR1 LNHDA and CDR2 SQIVND come from the germline V gene (reference sequence). V lost 5 bases and J lost 8, with 9 bases in between.

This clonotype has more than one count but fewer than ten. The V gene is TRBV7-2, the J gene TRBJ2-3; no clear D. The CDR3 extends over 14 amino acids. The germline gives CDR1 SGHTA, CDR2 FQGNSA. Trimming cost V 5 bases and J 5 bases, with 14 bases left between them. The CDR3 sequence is CASSTPPRVDTQYF. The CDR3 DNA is TGTGCCAGCAGCACCCCCCCCCGGGTAGATACGCAGTATTTT. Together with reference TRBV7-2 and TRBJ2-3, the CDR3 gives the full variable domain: GAGVSQSPSNKVTEKGKDVELRCDPISGHTALYWYRQSLGQGLEFLIYFQGNSAPDKSGLPSDRFSAERTGGSVSTLTIQRTQQEDSAVYLCASSTPPRVDTQYFGPGTRLTVL.

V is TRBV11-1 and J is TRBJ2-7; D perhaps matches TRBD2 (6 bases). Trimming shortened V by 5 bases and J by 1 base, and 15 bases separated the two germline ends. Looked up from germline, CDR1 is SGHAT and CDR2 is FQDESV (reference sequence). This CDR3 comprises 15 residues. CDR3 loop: CASSPSWDLSYEQYF. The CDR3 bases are TGTGCCAGCAGCCCAAGTTGGGACTTGTCCTACGAGCAGTACTTC.

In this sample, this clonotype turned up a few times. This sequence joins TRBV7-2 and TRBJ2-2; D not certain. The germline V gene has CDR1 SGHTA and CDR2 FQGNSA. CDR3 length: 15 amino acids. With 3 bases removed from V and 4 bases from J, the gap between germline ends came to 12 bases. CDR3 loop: CASSLGSQSTGELFF. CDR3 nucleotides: TGTGCCAGCAGCTTGGGGTCCCAATCCACCGGGGAGCTGTTTTTT.

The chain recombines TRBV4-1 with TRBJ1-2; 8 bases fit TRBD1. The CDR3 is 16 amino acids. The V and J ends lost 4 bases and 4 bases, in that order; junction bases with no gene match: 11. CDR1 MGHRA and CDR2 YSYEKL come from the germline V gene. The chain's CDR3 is CASSRTGDRRTYGYTF. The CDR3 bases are TGCGCCAGCAGCCGCACCGGGGACAGGAGGACCTATGGCTACACCTTC.

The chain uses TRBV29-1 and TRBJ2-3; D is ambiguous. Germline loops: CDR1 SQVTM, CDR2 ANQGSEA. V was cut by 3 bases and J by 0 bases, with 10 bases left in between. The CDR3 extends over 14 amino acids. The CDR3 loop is CSVDGGSSTDTQYF. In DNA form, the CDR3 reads TGCAGCGTTGATGGTGGGTCTAGCACAGATACGCAGTATTTT.

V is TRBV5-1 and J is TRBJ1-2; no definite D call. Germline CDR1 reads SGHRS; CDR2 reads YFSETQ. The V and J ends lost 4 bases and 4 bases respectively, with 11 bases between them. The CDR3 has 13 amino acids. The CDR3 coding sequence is TGCGCCAGCAGCCACGACACGATCTATGGCTACACCTTC. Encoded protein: CASSHDTIYGYTF.

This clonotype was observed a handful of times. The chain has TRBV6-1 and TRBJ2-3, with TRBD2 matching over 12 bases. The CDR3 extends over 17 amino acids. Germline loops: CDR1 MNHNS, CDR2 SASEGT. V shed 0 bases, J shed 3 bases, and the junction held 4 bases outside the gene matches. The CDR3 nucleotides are TGTGCCAGCAGTGAAGCCCCGACTAGCGGGAGTACAGATACGCAGTATTTT. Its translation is CASSEAPTSGSTDTQYF.

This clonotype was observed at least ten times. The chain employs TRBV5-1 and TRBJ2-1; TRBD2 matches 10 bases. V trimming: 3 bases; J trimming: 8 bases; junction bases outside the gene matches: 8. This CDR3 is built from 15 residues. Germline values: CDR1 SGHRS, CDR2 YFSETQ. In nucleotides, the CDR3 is TGCGCCAGCAGCTCCCCTAGCGGGAGAAACGATGAGCAGTTCTTC. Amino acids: CASSSPSGRNDEQFF.

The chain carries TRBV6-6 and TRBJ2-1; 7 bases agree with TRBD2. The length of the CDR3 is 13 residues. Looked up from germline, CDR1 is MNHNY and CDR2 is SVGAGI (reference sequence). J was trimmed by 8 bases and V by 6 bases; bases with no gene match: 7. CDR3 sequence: CASSTGRVDEQFF. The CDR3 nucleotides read TGTGCCAGCAGCACGGGGAGGGTCGATGAGCAGTTCTTC.

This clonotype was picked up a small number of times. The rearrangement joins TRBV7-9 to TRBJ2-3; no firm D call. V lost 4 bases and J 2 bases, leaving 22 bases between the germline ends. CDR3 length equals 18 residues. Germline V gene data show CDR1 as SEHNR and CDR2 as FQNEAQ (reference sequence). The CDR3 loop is CASSSHSRDVENTDTQYF. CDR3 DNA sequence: TGTGCCAGCAGCTCCCACAGCAGAGATGTCGAAAACACAGATACGCAGTATTTT.

The CDR3 DNA reads as TGTGCCAGCAGCTTAAGGCTGGGATGGATCCCCAATGAAAAACTGTTTTTT. This gives the protein CASSLRLGWIPNEKLFF. V is TRBV7-8 and J is TRBJ1-4; D is ambiguous. Deletions cut 2 bases from V and 5 bases from J, with 18 bases between. Germline loops: CDR1 SGHVS, CDR2 FQNEAQ. The CDR3 length is 17 residues.

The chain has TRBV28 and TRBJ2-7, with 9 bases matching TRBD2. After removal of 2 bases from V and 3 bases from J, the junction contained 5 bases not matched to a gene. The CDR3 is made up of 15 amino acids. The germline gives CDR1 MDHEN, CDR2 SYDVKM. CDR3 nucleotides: TGTGCCAGCAGTTTAGGTAGCGGGAGAGGCTACGAGCAGTACTTC. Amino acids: CASSLGSGRGYEQYF.

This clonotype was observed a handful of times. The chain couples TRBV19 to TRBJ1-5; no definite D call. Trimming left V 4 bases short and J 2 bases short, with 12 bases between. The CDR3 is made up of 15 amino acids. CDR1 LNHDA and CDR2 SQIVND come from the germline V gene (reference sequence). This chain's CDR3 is CASSTDRAGNQPQHF. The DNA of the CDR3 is TGTGCCAGTAGTACGGACCGGGCGGGCAATCAGCCCCAGCATTTT.

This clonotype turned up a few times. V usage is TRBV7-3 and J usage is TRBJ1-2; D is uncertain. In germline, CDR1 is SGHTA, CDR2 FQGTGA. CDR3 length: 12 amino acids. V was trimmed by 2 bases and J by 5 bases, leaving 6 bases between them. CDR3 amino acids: CASSLSGYGYTF. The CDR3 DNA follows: TGTGCCAGCAGCTTATCGGGATATGGCTACACCTTC.

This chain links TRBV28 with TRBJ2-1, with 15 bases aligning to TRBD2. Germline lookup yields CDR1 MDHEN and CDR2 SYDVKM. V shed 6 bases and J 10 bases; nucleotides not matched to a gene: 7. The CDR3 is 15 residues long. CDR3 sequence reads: CASSRPGLAGGEQFF. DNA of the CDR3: TGTGCCAGCAGCCGTCCGGGACTAGCGGGAGGCGAGCAGTTCTTC. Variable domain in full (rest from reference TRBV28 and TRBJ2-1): DVKVTQSSRYLVKRTGEKVFLECVQDMDHENMFWYRQDPGLGLRLIYFSYDVKMKEKGDIPEGYSVSREKKERFSLILESASTNQTSMYLCASSRPGLAGGEQFFGPGTRLTVL.

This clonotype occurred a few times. The CDR3 DNA sequence: TGCGCCAGCAGCTTGGGACACTCGACTAACTATGGCTACACCTTC. This gives the protein CASSLGHSTNYGYTF. The genes are TRBV5-1 and TRBJ1-2; D uncertain. The CDR3 totals 15 residues. Germline lookup yields CDR1 SGHRS and CDR2 YFSETQ. Trimming took off 0 bases at V and 0 bases at J, with 9 bases between the two ends. The full variable domain, its missing parts supplied by reference TRBV5-1 and TRBJ1-2, is KAGVTQTPRYLIKTRGQQVTLSCSPISGHRSVSWYQQTPGQGLQFLFEYFSETQRNKGNFPGRFSGRQFSNSRSEMNVSTLELGDSALYLCASSLGHSTNYGYTFGSGTRLTVV.

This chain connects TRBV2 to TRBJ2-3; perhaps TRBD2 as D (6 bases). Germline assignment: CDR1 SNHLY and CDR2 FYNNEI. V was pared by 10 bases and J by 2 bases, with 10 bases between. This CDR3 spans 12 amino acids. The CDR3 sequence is CATRDFTDTQYF. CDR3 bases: TGTGCCACCCGGGACTTCACAGATACGCAGTATTTT.

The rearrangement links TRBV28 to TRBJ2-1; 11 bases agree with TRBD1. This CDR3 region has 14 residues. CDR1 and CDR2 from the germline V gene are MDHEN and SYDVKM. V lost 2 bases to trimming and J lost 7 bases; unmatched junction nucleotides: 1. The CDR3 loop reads CASSLGQGANEQFF. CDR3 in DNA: TGTGCCAGCAGTTTAGGACAGGGGGCAAATGAGCAGTTCTTC. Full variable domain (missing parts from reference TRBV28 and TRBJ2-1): DVKVTQSSRYLVKRTGEKVFLECVQDMDHENMFWYRQDPGLGLRLIYFSYDVKMKEKGDIPEGYSVSREKKERFSLILESASTNQTSMYLCASSLGQGANEQFFGPGTRLTVL.

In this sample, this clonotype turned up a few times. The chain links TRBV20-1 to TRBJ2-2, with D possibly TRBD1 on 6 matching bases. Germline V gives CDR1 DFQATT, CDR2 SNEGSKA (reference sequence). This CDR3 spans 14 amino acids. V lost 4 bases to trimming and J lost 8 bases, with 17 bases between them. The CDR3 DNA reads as TGCAGTGCTAATCGTCCCAGGGGACCAGGGGAGCTGTTTTTT. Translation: CSANRPRGPGELFF.